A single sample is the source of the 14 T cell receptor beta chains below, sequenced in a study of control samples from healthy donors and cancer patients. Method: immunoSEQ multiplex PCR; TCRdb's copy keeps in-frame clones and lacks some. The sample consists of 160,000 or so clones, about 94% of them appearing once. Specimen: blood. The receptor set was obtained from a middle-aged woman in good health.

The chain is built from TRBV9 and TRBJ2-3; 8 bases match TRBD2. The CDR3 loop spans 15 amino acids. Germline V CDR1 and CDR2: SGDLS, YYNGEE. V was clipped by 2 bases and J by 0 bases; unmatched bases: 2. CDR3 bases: TGTGCCAGCAGCGTGGCTAGCGGGAGCACAGATACGCAGTATTTT. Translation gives CASSVASGSTDTQYF.

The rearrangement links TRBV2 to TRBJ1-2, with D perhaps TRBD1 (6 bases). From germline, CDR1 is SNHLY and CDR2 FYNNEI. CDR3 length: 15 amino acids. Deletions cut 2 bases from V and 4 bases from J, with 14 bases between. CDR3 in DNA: TGTGCCAGCAGTGAAAGGCAGGGGCCCTTCTATGGCTACACCTTC. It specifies CASSERQGPFYGYTF.

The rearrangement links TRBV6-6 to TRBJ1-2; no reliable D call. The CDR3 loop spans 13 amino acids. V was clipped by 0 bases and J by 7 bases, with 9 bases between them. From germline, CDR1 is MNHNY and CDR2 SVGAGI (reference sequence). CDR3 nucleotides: TGTGCCAGCAGTTACTCTAGCCGTTTTGGCTACACCTTC. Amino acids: CASSYSSRFGYTF.

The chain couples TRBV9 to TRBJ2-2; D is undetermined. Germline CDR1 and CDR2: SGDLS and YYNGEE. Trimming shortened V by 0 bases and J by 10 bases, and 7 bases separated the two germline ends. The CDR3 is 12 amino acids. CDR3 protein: CASSVEGAELFF. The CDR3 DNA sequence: TGTGCCAGCAGCGTAGAGGGTGCGGAGCTGTTTTTT.

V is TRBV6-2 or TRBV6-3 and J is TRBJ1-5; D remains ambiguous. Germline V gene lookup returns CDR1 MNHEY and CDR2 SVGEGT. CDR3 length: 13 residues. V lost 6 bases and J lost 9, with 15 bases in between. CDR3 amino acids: CASSNAQIGPQHF. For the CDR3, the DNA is TGTGCCAGCAGCAACGCCCAGATTGGGCCCCAGCATTTT.

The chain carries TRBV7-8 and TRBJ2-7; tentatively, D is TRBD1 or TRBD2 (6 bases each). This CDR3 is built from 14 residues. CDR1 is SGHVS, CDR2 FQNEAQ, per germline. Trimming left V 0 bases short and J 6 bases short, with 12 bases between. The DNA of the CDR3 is TGTGCCAGCAGCTTAGCCGCATCGGGGGCCGAGCAGTACTTC. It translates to CASSLAASGAEQYF.

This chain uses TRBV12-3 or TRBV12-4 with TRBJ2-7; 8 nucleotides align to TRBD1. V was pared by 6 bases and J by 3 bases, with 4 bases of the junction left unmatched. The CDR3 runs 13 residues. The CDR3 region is CASSQTGVYEQYF. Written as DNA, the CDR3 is TGTGCCAGCAGCCAGACAGGGGTCTACGAGCAGTACTTC.

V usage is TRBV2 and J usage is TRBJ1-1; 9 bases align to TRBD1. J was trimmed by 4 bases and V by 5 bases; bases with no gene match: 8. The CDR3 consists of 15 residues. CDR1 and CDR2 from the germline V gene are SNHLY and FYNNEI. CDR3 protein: CASSREQGARTEAFF. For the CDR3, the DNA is TGTGCCAGCAGTCGCGAACAGGGGGCGCGCACTGAAGCTTTCTTT.

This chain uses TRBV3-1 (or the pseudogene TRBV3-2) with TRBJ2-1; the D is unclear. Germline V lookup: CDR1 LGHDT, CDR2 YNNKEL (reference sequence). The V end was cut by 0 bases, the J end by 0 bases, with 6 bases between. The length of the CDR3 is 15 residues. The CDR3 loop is CASSQELTSYNEQFF. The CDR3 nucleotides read TGTGCCAGCAGCCAAGAACTAACCTCCTACAATGAGCAGTTCTTC.

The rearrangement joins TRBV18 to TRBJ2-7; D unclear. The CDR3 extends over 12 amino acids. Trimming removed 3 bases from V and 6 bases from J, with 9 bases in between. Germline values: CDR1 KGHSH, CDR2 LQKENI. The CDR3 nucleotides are TGTGCCAGCTCACCCCCATCTCTCGAGCAGTACTTC. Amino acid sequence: CASSPPSLEQYF.

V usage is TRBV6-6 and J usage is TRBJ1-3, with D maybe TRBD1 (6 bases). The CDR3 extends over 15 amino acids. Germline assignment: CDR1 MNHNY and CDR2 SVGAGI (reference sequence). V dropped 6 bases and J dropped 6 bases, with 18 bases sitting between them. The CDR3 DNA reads TGTGCCAGCAGCACGCCAAACAGGGAGGTAAACACCATATATTTT. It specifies CASSTPNREVNTIYF.

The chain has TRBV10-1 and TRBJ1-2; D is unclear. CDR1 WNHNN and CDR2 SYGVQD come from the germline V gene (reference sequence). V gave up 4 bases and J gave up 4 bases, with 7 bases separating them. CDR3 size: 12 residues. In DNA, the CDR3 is TGCGCCAGCAGTGTTAATGGCTATGGCTACACCTTC. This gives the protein CASSVNGYGYTF.

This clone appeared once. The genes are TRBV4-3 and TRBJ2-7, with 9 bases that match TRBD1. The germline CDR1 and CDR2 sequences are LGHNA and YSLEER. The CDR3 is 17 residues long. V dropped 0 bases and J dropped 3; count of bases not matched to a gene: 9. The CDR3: CASSQDRGGDRVYEQYF. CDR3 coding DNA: TGCGCCAGCAGCCAAGATAGGGGGGGGGACAGGGTCTACGAGCAGTACTTC.

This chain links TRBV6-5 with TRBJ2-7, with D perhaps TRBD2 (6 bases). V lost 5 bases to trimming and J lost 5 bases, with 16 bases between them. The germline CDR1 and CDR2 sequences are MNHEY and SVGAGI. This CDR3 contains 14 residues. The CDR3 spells CASSRAGRGDEQYF. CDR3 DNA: TGTGCCAGCAGTCGCGCGGGACGAGGGGACGAGCAGTACTTC.